This is a list of T cell receptor beta chains from one sample in a study of CD8+CD57+ T cells in acquired aplastic anemia. TCRdb called the reads again in MiXCR, with one record for every CDR3 protein. The top ten hold 6.5% to 10% of the sample, which has fewer than 250,000 distinct CDR3 sequences, approximately 45% seen once. The sample taken for sequencing was sorted CD4+, CD8+, or CD8+CD57+ T cells (not recorded which) from PBMCs. Receptors were obtained from a human donor with aplastic anemia. The CDR3 runs from the conserved cysteine through the conserved F or W. A D gene is named only where the DNA matches it firmly. For some rows the clone size is stated as once, few or many, or as a class when expanded; others skip it.

clone_size	d_call	j_call	v_call	cdr3_nt	cdr3_aa
few	-	TRBJ2-3	TRBV4-1	TGCGCCAGCAGCCTGGAACAGGAAAGGACAGATACGCAGTATTTT	CASSLEQERTDTQYF
many	TRBD1	TRBJ1-1	TRBV12-3/TRBV12-4	TGTGCCAGCAGTTTTTTAGACAGGGGCGCGGGAGACACTGAAGCTTTCTTT	CASSFLDRGAGDTEAFF
few	-	TRBJ1-4	TRBV7-2	TGTGCCAGCAGCTTAGTGGGTGAAAAACTGTTTTTT	CASSLVGEKLFF
-	-	TRBJ1-2	TRBV5-8	TGTGCCAGCAGCTTGGATGGCAGGTATGGCTACACCTTC	CASSLDGRYGYTF
-	TRBD1	TRBJ1-4	TRBV15	TGTGCCACCAGCAGAGATCTCCGATTGACAGGGGGAAGATACGAAAAACTGTTTTTT	CATSRDLRLTGGRYEKLFF
many	-	TRBJ2-6	TRBV5-8	TGTGCCAGCAGCCATGAAGGGACGGCCTCTGGGGCCAACGTCCTGACTTTC	CASSHEGTASGANVLTF
-	TRBD1	TRBJ2-5	TRBV19	TGTGCCAGCGCGACAGGGCAGACCCAGTACTTC	CASATGQTQYF
-	-	TRBJ1-6	TRBV20-1	TGCAGTGCTAGTGATGGGTCAAGCTCCTATAATTCACCCCTCCACTTT	CSASDGSSSYNSPLHF
-	-	TRBJ2-7	TRBV6-5	TGTGCCAGCAGTTATGGGGTGGAACATACGCCAACCTACGAGCAGTACTTC	CASSYGVEHTPTYEQYF
few	-	TRBJ1-6	TRBV30	TGTGCCTGGTCCCAACCGTATAATTCACCCCTCCACTTT	CAWSQPYNSPLHF
-	TRBD1	TRBJ1-1	TRBV2	TGTGCCAGCAGAGAGACAGGGGACAGGCCTTTCTTT	CASRETGDRPFF
-	-	TRBJ1-6	TRBV5-1	TGCGCCAGCAGCTTGACGGGGCAGCCCCTCCACTTT	CASSLTGQPLHF
many	-	TRBJ2-6	TRBV4-1	TGCGCCAGCAGCCAAGTCCACCCTTTGGACTCTGGGGCCAACGTCCTGACTTTC	CASSQVHPLDSGANVLTF
once	-	TRBJ2-7	TRBV5-1	TGCGCCAGCAGGGATTTATGGCAGCAGTACTTC	CASRDLWQQYF
many	TRBD1	TRBJ2-7	TRBV29-1	TGCAGCGTTGCTGACGGACAGGCCTACGAGCAGTACTTC	CSVADGQAYEQYF
-	-	TRBJ1-5	TRBV15	TGTGCCAAGGGGAGGGCTGGCAATCAGCCCCAGCATTTT	CAKGRAGNQPQHF
-	TRBD1	TRBJ1-1	TRBV13	TGTACCAGCAGCTTATCGGACAGGCGAGATGACACTGAAGCTTTCTTT	CTSSLSDRRDDTEAFF